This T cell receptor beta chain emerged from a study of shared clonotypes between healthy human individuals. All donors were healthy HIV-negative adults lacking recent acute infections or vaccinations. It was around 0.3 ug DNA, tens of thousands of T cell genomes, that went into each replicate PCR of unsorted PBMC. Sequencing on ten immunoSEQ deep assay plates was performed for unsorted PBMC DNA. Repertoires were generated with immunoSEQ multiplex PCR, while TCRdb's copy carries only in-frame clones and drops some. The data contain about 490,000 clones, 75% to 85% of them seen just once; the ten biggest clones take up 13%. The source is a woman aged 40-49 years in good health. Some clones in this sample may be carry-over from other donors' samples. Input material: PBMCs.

The chain's CDR3 is CASSSSPGTGNEQFF. The CDR3 bases are TGTGCCAGCAGCTCCAGTCCCGGGACAGGGAATGAGCAGTTCTTC. The chain links TRBV7-3 to TRBJ2-1, with 9 bases matching TRBD1. V trimming: 4 bases; J trimming: 7 bases; junction bases outside the gene matches: 8. This CDR3 is built from 15 residues. Germline V gives CDR1 SGHTA, CDR2 FQGTGA.